This TCR beta chain was profiled in a study of shared clonotypes between healthy human individuals. Study in general: Those who served as donors were two women and a few men between the ages of 18 and 49. Plates per donor: three CD4 naive, three CD4 memory, two CD8 naive, one CD8 memory.

The length of the CDR3 is 15 residues. The ends lost 0 bases at V and 5 bases at J; junction bases unmatched: 9. Germline V lookup: CDR1 GTSNPN, CDR2 SVGIG (reference sequence). The genomic DNA of each subset was split evenly across several immunoSEQ plates. Profiled with immunoSEQ multiplex PCR; TCRdb holds only in-frame clones, not every one. The sample holds some 2.4 million clones, 80% to 95% seen once. The rearrangement uses TRBV30 and TRBJ2-5; 7 nucleotides align to TRBD2. The sequence came from a man aged 18 to 29 in good health. Some clones in this sample may be carry-over from other donors' samples. The sequenced sample consisted of naive CD4+ T cells from PBMCs. Described subset: CD45RA+ positively selected. CDR3 nucleotides: TGTGCCTGGAGTGTTTTCGTGGGGCGGGGGGAGACCCAGTACTTC. Translation gives CAWSVFVGRGETQYF.